A selection of T cell receptor beta chains follows, all from one sample in a study of OX40 agonist ivuxolimab in advanced cancers. Measured with immunoSEQ multiplex PCR; TCRdb has only the in-frame clones, and not every one. Seen here are 85,000 to 100,000 clones, roughly 91% observed once, and the top ten hold around 0.32%. The sequenced sample was CD4+ or CD8+ T cells sorted from blood, obtained in a trial of the OX40 agonist ivuxolimab. The receptor set was obtained from an adult with an advanced solid tumor such as melanoma, head and neck, liver or kidney cancer. CDR3s include the opening cysteine and the closing phenylalanine or tryptophan.

>TRBV19|TRBJ2-7
CASSLYFTRDIVFYSYEQYF
>TRBV28|TRBJ2-5
CASSLRQGGETQYF
>TRBV28|TRBJ1-4
CASSLRTGLFF
>TRBV5-1|TRBJ2-1
CASSFGWEGRYEQFF
>TRBV28|TRBJ2-7
CASRAGDDEQYF
>TRBV5-1|TRBJ2-1
CASSSGTSGYNEQFF
>TRBV15|TRBJ1-2
CATSRDLGSNYGYTF
>TRBV6-5|TRBJ2-1
CASSPPGHNEQFF
>TRBV19|TRBJ1-5
CASSIEKAGSNQPQHF
>TRBV27|TRBJ2-2
CASRRTRTSGSSGELFF
>TRBV4-2|TRBJ1-2
CASSQDPGRPNYGYTF
>TRBV2|TRBJ2-5
CASARETQYF
>TRBV7-9|TRBJ2-1
CASSSKLGTYNEQFF
>TRBV5-1|TRBJ2-3
CASSSAGGADTQYF
>TRBV7-2|TRBJ2-2
CASSLGFSRTGELFF
>TRBV5-1|TRBJ1-3
CASSIDGSSGNTIYF
>TRBV6-5|TRBJ2-2
CASRDRDRATGELFF
>TRBV4-1|TRBJ2-1
CASSHEDRIGVRVFNEQFF
>TRBV4-3|TRBJ2-2
CASSQEVPGGVLRTGELFF
>TRBV7-2|TRBJ2-7
CASSLEGLEEQYF
>TRBV6-4|TRBJ2-3
CASRELAGGRTDTQYF
>TRBV9|TRBJ1-2
CASSVASQGGTYTF
>TRBV28|TRBJ2-5
CASSLARQETQYF
>TRBV11-2|TRBJ2-1
CASSSDWSEQFF
>TRBV27|TRBJ2-7
CATGTSTYEQYF
>TRBV6-5|TRBJ2-7
CASTHRGAEQYF
>TRBV2|TRBJ2-5
CASSEYLAEETQYF
>TRBV7-9|TRBJ2-5
CASSYTGTGNGETQYF
>TRBV19|TRBJ1-5
CASSAQGAGGNQPQHF
>TRBV27|TRBJ2-7
CASRLRSGTSHSYEQYF
>TRBV11-2|TRBJ2-5
CASSPKGASGSWETQYF
>TRBV28|TRBJ2-1
CASSPGLAGGRHNEQFF
>TRBV4-2|TRBJ2-1
CASSQDAGAVVAPSSYNEQFF
>TRBV5-1|TRBJ2-7
CASSHGQGDFYEQYF
>TRBV19|TRBJ2-3
CASSNRGQGDTDTQYF
>TRBV28|TRBJ2-7
CASSGRDRGRYEQYF
>TRBV6-5|TRBJ1-1
CASRATGGTEAFF
>TRBV15|TRBJ2-5
CATSRVKETQYF
>TRBV6-5|TRBJ1-2
CASSRQGRFDGYTF
>TRBV2|TRBJ2-5
CASRLGREWGQETQYF